The next 21 T cell receptor beta chains were all read from a single sample in a study of T cells after yellow fever vaccination. TCRdb independently ran MiXCR on the 5' RACE reads; one entry per CDR3 protein. The repertoire holds nearly 550,000 distinct CDR3 sequences, with 15% to 20% as singletons. The sequencing here drew on PBMCs, taken 15 days after the yellow fever booster vaccination. The receptors were gathered from a man under 40 who received the YFV17D yellow fever vaccine.

This clonotype was recorded only once. This chain uses TRBV12-5 with TRBJ2-3, with 8 bases fitting TRBD1. Germline V CDR1 and CDR2: LGHNT, FRNRAP. Unmatched junction bases numbered 8, after V lost 7 bases and J lost 2 bases. There are 15 residues in the CDR3. The CDR3 DNA is TGTGCTAGTGCTACCGGACAGGGTCCCACAGATACGCAGTATTTT. Residues: CASATGQGPTDTQYF.

This clonotype was counted between two and nine times. The chain uses TRBV27 and TRBJ2-5; D uncertain. This CDR3 is 10 amino acids long. The V and J ends lost 9 bases and 7 bases respectively, with 9 bases between them. Per germline, CDR1 MNHEY and CDR2 SMNVEV (reference sequence). The CDR3 reads CASGTGTQYF. In DNA form, the CDR3 reads TGTGCCAGTGGAACGGGGACCCAGTACTTC.

This clonotype was found a few times. The gene calls are TRBV7-2 and TRBJ2-3; TRBD2 matches at 7 bases. This CDR3 contains 16 residues. The V gene's germline CDR1 is SGHTA and CDR2 FQGNSA. Unmatched junction bases numbered 12, after V lost 5 bases and J lost 4 bases. This CDR3 reads CASSLSGAGESDTQYF. Here the CDR3 DNA reads TGTGCCAGCAGCCTCTCCGGGGCGGGAGAGTCAGATACGCAGTATTTT.

The chain couples TRBV7-2 to TRBJ2-2, with a tentative D call TRBD2 (5 bases). The CDR3 runs to 16 residues. Trimming pared 2 bases from V and 0 bases from J, leaving 10 bases between. The germline CDR1 and CDR2 sequences are SGHTA and FQGNSA. The CDR3 DNA reads TGTGCCAGCAGCTTACTCGGGGTTGCGAACACCGGGGAGCTGTTTTTT. Its translation: CASSLLGVANTGELFF.

V is TRBV9 and J is TRBJ2-1; D is uncertain. Germline CDR1 reads SGDLS; CDR2 reads YYNGEE. CDR3 length: 16 amino acids. Trimming removed 3 bases from V and 4 bases from J, with 17 bases in between. The CDR3 DNA reads TGTGCCAGCAGCGGAAGACCCCCTTCAAGGTACAATGAGCAGTTCTTC. It yields the protein CASSGRPPSRYNEQFF.

This clonotype was found many times. The chain combines TRBV6-2 or TRBV6-3 with TRBJ2-1, with 11 nucleotides matching TRBD2. Germline trimming cut 10 bases from V and 7 bases from J; bases unmatched to any gene: 9. Looked up from germline, CDR1 is MNHEY and CDR2 is SVGEGT. CDR3 length equals 14 residues. The CDR3 DNA reads TGTGCCATCCAGGGACTAGCGGTGGGGAATGAGCAGTTCTTC. Residues: CAIQGLAVGNEQFF.

This clonotype was detected only a few times. The chain recombines TRBV5-1 with TRBJ2-3; 8 nucleotides match TRBD1. Germline CDR1 and CDR2: SGHRS and YFSETQ. V shed 0 bases, J shed 6 bases, and the junction held 9 bases outside the gene matches. This CDR3 is built from 16 residues. The CDR3 nucleotides read TGCGCCAGCAGCTTGGCCGGGACAGGCGTCTCGGATACGCAGTATTTT. Translation: CASSLAGTGVSDTQYF.

This clonotype occurred a few times. The CDR3 DNA reads TGTGCCAGCAGCTTAGAGGGTTCTATTCCGAATGAGCAGTTCTTC. Amino acid sequence: CASSLEGSIPNEQFF. This rearrangement joins TRBV7-2 to TRBJ2-1; D unresolved. CDR3 length: 15 residues. The V and J ends lost 1 base and 7 bases respectively, with 14 bases between them. The germline gives CDR1 SGHTA, CDR2 FQGNSA.

The chain has TRBV7-9 and TRBJ2-5, with 8 bases matching TRBD2. The V segment lost 1 base and the J segment 4 bases; nucleotides outside the gene matches: 5. Germline CDR1 reads SEHNR; CDR2 reads FQNEAQ (reference sequence). This CDR3 has 15 residues. The CDR3 nucleotides are TGTGCCAGCAGCTTAGTCGTGCTAGCGGGAGAGACCCAGTACTTC. Translating it yields CASSLVVLAGETQYF.

The chain uses TRBV10-3 and TRBJ2-7; 7 positions match TRBD2. The J segment lost 5 bases and the V segment lost 8 bases, leaving 9 bases of the junction unmatched. Germline V CDR1 and CDR2: ENHRY, SYGVKD. This CDR3 spans 13 amino acids. CDR3 sequence (DNA): TGTGCCATCCTCATGGCGGGAGTTAACGAGCAGTACTTC. This codes for CAILMAGVNEQYF.

This clonotype came up many times. The chain is built from TRBV20-1 and TRBJ2-5, with D tentatively TRBD1 (6 bases). V dropped 3 bases and J dropped 4 bases, with 9 bases sitting between them. Germline CDR1 is DFQATT and CDR2 is SNEGSKA (reference sequence). This CDR3 is 12 amino acids long. The CDR3 here is CSASWGPETQYF. CDR3 coding DNA: TGCAGTGCTAGTTGGGGGCCAGAGACCCAGTACTTC.

The rearrangement uses TRBV20-1 and TRBJ2-7; D is possibly TRBD2 (6 bases). The CDR3 extends over 14 amino acids. Trimming cost V 6 bases and J 2 bases, with 17 bases left between them. Germline V gene sequence: CDR1 DFQATT, CDR2 SNEGSKA (reference sequence). The CDR3 reads CSATRDLAAYEQYF. For the CDR3, the DNA is TGCAGTGCAACCCGGGACTTAGCTGCCTACGAGCAGTACTTC.

This clonotype was seen only a few times. This chain connects TRBV7-2 to TRBJ2-3, with D possibly being TRBD1 or TRBD2 (5 bases each). V was clipped by 2 bases and J by 0 bases, with 12 bases between them. Germline CDR1 reads SGHTA; CDR2 reads FQGNSA. The CDR3 is made up of 16 amino acids. Written as DNA, the CDR3 is TGTGCCAGCAGCTTATTTGGGGGAACTAGCACAGATACGCAGTATTTT. This codes for CASSLFGGTSTDTQYF.

This CDR3 reads CASSSSSGRNNEQFF. The CDR3 bases are TGTGCCAGCAGCTCCTCTAGCGGGAGGAACAATGAGCAGTTCTTC. J is TRBJ2-1 and V is TRBV11-2; TRBD2 agrees at 11 bases. Trimming removed 4 bases from V and 5 bases from J; junction bases left unmatched: 4. The CDR3 is 15 residues long. Germline V gene sequence: CDR1 SGHAT, CDR2 FQNNGV.

The rearrangement uses TRBV5-1 and TRBJ2-5, with 8 bases aligning to TRBD2. Germline V CDR1 and CDR2: SGHRS, YFSETQ. The CDR3 totals 16 residues. V gave up 3 bases and J gave up 5 bases; unmatched junction bases: 12. The DNA for the CDR3 is TGCGCCAGCAGCTCCCAGGAGCGGGAGTGGGGGGAGACCCAGTACTTC. Translating it yields CASSSQEREWGETQYF.

This clonotype was observed a few times. This chain uses TRBV4-1 with TRBJ2-5; D is unresolved. The germline gives CDR1 MGHRA, CDR2 YSYEKL. CDR3 length: 13 amino acids. V was pared by 2 bases and J by 2 bases, with 6 bases between. The CDR3 bases are TGCGCCAGCAGCCAAAGAGCGCAAGAGACCCAGTACTTC. This gives the protein CASSQRAQETQYF.

This clonotype was seen only once. The chain joins TRBV3-1 to TRBJ2-7; TRBD1 is a possible D gene (5 bases). The CDR3 is 13 amino acids. Germline CDR1 LGHDT, CDR2 YNNKEL (reference sequence). Trimming took 6 bases from V and 3 from J, leaving 12 bases between them. CDR3 residues: CASSFNRLYEQYF. The CDR3 nucleotides are TGTGCCAGCAGTTTTAACAGGCTCTACGAGCAGTACTTC.

This clonotype was seen a few times. The genes are TRBV6-5 and TRBJ1-1, with D possibly matching TRBD1 (5 bases). Germline-derived CDR1 and CDR2 are MNHEY and SVGAGI. The CDR3 runs 14 residues. Trimming removed 3 bases at V and 4 bases at J, with 12 bases between. CDR3 nucleotides: TGTGCCAGCAGTTATGGAGGGGTGAGCACTGAAGCTTTCTTT. Residues: CASSYGGVSTEAFF.

This clonotype has just a few counts. The chain uses TRBV5-1 and TRBJ2-7; D gene uncertain. V lost 1 base to trimming and J lost 2 bases, with 7 bases between them. From germline, CDR1 is SGHRS and CDR2 YFSETQ. The CDR3 is 13 amino acids. CDR3 sequence: CASSLRATYEQYF. The CDR3 DNA reads TGCGCCAGCAGCTTGCGGGCCACCTACGAGCAGTACTTC.

This clonotype was recorded a few times. J is TRBJ2-3 and V is TRBV24-1, with unresolved D. There are 16 residues in the CDR3. Germline V CDR1 and CDR2: KGHDR, SFDVKD. V shed 3 bases and J shed 2 bases, with 14 bases lying between them. The CDR3 region is CATSDPDGQYTDTQYF. The CDR3 DNA follows: TGTGCCACCAGTGATCCAGACGGCCAGTACACAGATACGCAGTATTTT.

This clonotype appeared a few times. This chain links TRBV20-1 with TRBJ2-1, with a tentative D call TRBD1 (6 bases). With 5 bases removed from V and 8 bases from J, the gap between germline ends came to 13 bases. The germline gives CDR1 DFQATT, CDR2 SNEGSKA (reference sequence). This CDR3 has 12 amino acids. The CDR3 spells CSAEQGTDEQFF. The CDR3 region has the DNA TGCAGTGCTGAACAGGGTACCGATGAGCAGTTCTTC.